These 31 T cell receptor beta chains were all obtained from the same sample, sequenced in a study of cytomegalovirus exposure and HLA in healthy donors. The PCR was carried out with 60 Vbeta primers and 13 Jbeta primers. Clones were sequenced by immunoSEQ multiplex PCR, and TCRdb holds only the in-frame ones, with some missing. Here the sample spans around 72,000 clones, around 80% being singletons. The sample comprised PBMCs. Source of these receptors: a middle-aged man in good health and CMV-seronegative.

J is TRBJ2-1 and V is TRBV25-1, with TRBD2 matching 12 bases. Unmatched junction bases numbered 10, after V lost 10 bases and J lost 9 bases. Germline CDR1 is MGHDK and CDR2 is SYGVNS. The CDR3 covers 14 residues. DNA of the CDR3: TGTGCCACTAAAAGACTAGCGGGAGTTGGTGAGCAGTTCTTC. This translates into CATKRLAGVGEQFF.

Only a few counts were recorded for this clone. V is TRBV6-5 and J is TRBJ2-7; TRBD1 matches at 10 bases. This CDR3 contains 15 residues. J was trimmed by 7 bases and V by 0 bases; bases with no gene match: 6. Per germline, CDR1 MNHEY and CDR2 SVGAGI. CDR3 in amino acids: CASSYSTGGSREQYF. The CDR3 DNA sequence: TGTGCCAGCAGTTACTCGACAGGGGGCTCGCGGGAGCAGTACTTC.

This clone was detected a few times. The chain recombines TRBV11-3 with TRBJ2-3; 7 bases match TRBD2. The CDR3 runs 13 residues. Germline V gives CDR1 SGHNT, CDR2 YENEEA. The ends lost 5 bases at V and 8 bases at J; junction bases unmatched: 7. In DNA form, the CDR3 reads TGTGCCAGCAGCCTAAATCAGCGGGGTACGCAGTATTTT. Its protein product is CASSLNQRGTQYF.

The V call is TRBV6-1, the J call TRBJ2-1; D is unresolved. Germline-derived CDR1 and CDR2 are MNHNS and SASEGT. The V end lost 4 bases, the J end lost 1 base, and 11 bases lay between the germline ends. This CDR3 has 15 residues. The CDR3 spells CASSGYSVSYNEQFF. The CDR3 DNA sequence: TGTGCCAGCAGTGGATACAGTGTTTCCTACAATGAGCAGTTCTTC.

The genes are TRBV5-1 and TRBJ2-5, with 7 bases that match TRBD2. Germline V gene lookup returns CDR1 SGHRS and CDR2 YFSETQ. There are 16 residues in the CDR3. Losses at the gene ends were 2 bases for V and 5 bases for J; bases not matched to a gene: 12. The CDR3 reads CASSLGWAGVEETQYF. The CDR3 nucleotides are TGCGCCAGCAGCTTAGGGTGGGCGGGAGTGGAGGAGACCCAGTACTTC. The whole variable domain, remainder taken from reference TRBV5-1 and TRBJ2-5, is KAGVTQTPRYLIKTRGQQVTLSCSPISGHRSVSWYQQTPGQGLQFLFEYFSETQRNKGNFPGRFSGRQFSNSRSEMNVSTLELGDSALYLCASSLGWAGVEETQYFGPGTRLLVL.

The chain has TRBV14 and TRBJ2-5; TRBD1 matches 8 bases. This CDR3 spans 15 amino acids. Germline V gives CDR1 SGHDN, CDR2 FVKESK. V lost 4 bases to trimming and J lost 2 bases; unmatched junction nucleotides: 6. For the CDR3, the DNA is TGTGCCAGCAGCCCGGGGACAGGCGTACAAGAGACCCAGTACTTC. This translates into CASSPGTGVQETQYF.

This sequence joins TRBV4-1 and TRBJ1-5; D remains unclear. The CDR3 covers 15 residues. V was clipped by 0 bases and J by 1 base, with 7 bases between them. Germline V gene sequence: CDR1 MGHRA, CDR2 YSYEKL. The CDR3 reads CASSQEDWSNQPQHF. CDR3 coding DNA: TGCGCCAGCAGCCAAGAGGACTGGAGCAATCAGCCCCAGCATTTT.

The chain's CDR3 is CASKATGGTEAFF. As DNA, the CDR3 is TGTGCCAGTAAAGCAACAGGGGGCACTGAAGCTTTCTTT. This chain connects TRBV9 to TRBJ1-1; the match to TRBD1 covers 8 bases. The germline V gene encodes CDR1 SGDLS and CDR2 YYNGEE. CDR3 length: 13 residues. J gave up 4 bases and V 8 bases, and 7 bases lay outside the gene matches.

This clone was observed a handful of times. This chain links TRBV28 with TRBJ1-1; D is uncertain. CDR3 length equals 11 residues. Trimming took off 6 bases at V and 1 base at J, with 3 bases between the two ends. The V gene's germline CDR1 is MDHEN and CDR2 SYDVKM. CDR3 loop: CASSRNTEAFF. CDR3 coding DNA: TGTGCCAGCAGCCGGAACACTGAAGCTTTCTTT.

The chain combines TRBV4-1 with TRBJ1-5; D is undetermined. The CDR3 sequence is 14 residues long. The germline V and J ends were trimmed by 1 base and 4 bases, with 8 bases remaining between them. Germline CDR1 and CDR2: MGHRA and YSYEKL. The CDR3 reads CASSQVTGNQPQHF. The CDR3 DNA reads TGCGCCAGCAGCCAAGTGACGGGGAATCAGCCCCAGCATTTT.

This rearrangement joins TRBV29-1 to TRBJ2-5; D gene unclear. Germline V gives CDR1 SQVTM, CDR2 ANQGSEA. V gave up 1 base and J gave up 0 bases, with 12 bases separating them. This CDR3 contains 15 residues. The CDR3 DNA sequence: TGCAGCGTTGAAGTAACTAACTCGTACCAAGAGACCCAGTACTTC. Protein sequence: CSVEVTNSYQETQYF. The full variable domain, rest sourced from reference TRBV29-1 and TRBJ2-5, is SAVISQKPSRDICQRGTSLTIQCQVDSQVTMMFWYRQQPGQSLTLIATANQGSEATYESGFVIDKFPISRPNLTFSTLTVSNMSPEDSSIYLCSVEVTNSYQETQYFGPGTRLLVL.

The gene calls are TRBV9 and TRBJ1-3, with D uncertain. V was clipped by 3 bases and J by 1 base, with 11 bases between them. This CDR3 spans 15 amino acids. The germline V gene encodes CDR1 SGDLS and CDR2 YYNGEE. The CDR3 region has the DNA TGTGCCAGCAGCGCCCGACACCCATCTGGAAACACCATATATTTT. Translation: CASSARHPSGNTIYF.

In DNA form, the CDR3 reads TGCGCCAGCAGCTCTCCGGGACAGGGATCCTACGAGCAGTACTTC. Translating it yields CASSSPGQGSYEQYF. This chain uses TRBV5-1 with TRBJ2-7, with 9 bases matching TRBD1. The CDR3 contains 15 residues. Unmatched junction bases numbered 5, after V lost 3 bases and J lost 1 base. In germline, CDR1 is SGHRS, CDR2 YFSETQ.

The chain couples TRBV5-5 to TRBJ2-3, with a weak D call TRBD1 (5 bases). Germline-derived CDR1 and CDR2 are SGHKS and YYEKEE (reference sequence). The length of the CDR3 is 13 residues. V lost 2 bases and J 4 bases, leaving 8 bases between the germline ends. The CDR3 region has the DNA TGTGCCAGCAGCTTCACAGGAGCAGATACGCAGTATTTT. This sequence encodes CASSFTGADTQYF.

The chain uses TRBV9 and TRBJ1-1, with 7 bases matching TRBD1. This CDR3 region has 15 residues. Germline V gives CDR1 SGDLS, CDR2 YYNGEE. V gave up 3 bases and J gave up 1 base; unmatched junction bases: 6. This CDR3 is CASSATTGRNTEAFF. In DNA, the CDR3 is TGTGCCAGCAGCGCGACGACAGGGCGGAACACTGAAGCTTTCTTT.

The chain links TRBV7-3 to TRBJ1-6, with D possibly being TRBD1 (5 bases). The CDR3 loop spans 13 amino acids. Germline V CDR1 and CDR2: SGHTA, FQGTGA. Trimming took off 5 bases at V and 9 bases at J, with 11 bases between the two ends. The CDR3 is CASSPGQGSPLHF. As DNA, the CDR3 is TGTGCCAGCAGCCCGGGTCAGGGTTCACCCCTCCACTTT.

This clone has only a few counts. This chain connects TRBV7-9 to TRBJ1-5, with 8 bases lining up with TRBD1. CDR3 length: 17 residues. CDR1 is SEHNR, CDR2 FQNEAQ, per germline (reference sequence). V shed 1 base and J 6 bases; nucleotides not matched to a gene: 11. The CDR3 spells CASSLGRGQGAGQPQHF. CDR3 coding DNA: TGTGCCAGCAGCTTAGGGCGCGGGCAGGGGGCAGGTCAGCCCCAGCATTTT.

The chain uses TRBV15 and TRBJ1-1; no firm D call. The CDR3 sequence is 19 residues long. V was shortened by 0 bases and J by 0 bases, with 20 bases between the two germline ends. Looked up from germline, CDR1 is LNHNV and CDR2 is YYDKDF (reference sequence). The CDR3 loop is CATSRDYLGQSLMNTEAFF. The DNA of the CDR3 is TGTGCCACCAGCAGAGATTATCTTGGGCAGAGCTTAATGAACACTGAAGCTTTCTTT.

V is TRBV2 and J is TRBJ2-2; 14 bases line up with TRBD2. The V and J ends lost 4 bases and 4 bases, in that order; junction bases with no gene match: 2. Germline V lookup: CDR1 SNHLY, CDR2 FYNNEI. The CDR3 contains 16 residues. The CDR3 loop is CASSGLAGGITGELFF. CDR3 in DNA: TGTGCCAGCAGTGGACTAGCGGGAGGGATCACCGGGGAGCTGTTTTTT.

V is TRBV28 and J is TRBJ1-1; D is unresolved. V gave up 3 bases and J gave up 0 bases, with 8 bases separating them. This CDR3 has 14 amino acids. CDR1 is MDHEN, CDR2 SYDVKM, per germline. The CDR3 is CASSFAGLNTEAFF. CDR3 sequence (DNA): TGTGCCAGCAGTTTCGCGGGCTTGAACACTGAAGCTTTCTTT.

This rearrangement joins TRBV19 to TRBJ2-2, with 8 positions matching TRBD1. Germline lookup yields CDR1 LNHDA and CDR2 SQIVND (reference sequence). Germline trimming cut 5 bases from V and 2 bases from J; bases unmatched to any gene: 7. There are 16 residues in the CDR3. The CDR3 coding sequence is TGTGCCAGTAGTCCAGCGGACAGGGCTAACACCGGGGAGCTGTTTTTT. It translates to CASSPADRANTGELFF. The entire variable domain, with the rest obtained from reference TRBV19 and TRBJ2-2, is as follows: DGGITQSPKYLFRKEGQNVTLSCEQNLNHDAMYWYRQDPGQGLRLIYYSQIVNDFQKGDIAEGYSVSREKKESFPLTVTSAQKNPTAFYLCASSPADRANTGELFFGEGSRLTVL.

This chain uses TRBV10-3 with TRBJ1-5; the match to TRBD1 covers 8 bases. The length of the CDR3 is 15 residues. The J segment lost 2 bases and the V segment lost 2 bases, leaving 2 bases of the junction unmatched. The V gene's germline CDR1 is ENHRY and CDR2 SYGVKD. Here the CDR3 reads CAISETGQGNQPQHF. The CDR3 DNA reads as TGTGCCATCAGTGAGACGGGACAGGGCAATCAGCCCCAGCATTTT.

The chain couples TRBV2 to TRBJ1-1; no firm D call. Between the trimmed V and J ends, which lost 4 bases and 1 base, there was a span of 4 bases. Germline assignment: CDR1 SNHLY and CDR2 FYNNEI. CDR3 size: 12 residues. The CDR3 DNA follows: TGTGCCAGCAGTGTACAGAACACTGAAGCTTTCTTT. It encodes CASSVQNTEAFF.

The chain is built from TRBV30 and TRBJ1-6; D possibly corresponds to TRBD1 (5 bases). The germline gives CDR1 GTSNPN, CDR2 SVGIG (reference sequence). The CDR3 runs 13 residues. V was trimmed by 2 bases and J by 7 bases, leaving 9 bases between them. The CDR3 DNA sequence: TGTGCCTGGAGTAGGGGTGGGAATTCACCCCTCCACTTT. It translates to CAWSRGGNSPLHF.

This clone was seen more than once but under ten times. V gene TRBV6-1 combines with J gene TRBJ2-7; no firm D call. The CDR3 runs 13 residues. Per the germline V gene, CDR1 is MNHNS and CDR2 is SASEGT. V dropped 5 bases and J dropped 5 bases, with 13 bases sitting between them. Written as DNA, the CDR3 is TGTGCCAGCAGTACACCCCCTGTCCACGAGCAGTACTTC. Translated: CASSTPPVHEQYF.

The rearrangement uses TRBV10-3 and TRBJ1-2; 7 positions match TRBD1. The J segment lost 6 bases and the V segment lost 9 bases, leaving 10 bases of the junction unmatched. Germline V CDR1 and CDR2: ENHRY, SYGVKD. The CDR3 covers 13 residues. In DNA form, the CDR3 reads TGTGCCATAAACGGACAGGAGGAGGATGGCTACACCTTC. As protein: CAINGQEEDGYTF.

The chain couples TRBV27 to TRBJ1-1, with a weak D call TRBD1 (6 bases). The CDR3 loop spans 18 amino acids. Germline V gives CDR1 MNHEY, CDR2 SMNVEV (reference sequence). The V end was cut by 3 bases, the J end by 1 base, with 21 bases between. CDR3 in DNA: TGTGCCAGCAGTTTCCAGATTATCATTCAGGGGAAGAACACTGAAGCTTTCTTT. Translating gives CASSFQIIIQGKNTEAFF.

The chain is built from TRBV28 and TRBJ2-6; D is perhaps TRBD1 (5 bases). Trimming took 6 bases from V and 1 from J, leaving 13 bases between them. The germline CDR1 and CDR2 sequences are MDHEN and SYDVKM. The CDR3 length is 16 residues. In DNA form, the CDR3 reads TGTGCCAGCAGGGGGCGTCGGATGTCTGGGGCCAACGTCCTGACTTTC. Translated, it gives CASRGRRMSGANVLTF.

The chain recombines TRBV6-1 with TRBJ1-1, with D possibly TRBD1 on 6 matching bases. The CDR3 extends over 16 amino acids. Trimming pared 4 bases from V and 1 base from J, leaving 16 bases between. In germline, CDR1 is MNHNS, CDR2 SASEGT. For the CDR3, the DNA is TGTGCCAGCAGTGGACCTAGACAGGCGCCGAACACTGAAGCTTTCTTT. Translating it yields CASSGPRQAPNTEAFF.

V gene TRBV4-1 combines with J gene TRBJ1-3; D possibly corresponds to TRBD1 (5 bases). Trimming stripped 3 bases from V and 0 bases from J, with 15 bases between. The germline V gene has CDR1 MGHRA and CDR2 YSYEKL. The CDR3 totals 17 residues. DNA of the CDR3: TGCGCCAGCAGCCAGGCCGGGACTGCTAGCTCTGGAAACACCATATATTTT. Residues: CASSQAGTASSGNTIYF.

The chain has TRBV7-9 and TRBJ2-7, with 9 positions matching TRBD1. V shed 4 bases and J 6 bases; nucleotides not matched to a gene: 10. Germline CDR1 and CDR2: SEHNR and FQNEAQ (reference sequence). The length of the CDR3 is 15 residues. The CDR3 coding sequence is TGTGCCAGCAGCTCTTCCGGGACAGGGTACCGCGAGCAGTACTTC. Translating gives CASSSSGTGYREQYF.